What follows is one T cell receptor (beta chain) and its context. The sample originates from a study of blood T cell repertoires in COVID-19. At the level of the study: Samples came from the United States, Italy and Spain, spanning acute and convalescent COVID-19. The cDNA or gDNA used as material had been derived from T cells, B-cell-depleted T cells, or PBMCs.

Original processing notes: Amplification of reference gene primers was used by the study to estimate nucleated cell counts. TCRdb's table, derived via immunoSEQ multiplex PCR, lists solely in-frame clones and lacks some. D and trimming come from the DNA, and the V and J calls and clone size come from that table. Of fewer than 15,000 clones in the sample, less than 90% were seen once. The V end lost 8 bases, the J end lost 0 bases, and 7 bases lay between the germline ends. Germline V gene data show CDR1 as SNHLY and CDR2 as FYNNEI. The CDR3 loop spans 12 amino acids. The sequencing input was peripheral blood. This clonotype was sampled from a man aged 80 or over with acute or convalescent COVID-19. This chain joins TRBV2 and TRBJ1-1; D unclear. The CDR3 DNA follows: TGTGCCAGCCAGTCTTTGAACACTGAAGCTTTCTTT. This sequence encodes CASQSLNTEAFF.